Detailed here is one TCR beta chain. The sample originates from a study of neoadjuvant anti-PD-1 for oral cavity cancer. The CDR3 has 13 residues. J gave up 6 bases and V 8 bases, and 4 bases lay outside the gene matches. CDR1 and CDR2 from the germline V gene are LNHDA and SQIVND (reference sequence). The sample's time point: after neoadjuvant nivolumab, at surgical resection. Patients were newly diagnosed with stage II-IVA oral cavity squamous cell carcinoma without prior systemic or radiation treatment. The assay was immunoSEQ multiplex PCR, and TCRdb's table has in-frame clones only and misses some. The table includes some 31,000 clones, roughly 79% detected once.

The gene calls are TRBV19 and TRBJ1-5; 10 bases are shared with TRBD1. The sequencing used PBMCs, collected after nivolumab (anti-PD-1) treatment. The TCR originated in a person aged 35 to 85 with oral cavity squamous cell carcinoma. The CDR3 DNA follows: TGTGCCAGTGGACAGGGGGTAACTCAGCCCCAGCATTTT. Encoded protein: CASGQGVTQPQHF.